This T cell receptor (beta chain) was retrieved from a study of long-term antiretroviral therapy in people with HIV. Study-level background: The study's earliest collections predate the 2015 immediate-ART recommendation by about a decade.

This CDR3 has 14 residues. Germline V lookup: CDR1 MDHEN, CDR2 SYDVKM. V trimming: 7 bases; J trimming: 3 bases; junction bases outside the gene matches: 8. With survey level as its setting, the immunoSEQ assay was v3.0. Profiled with immunoSEQ multiplex PCR; TCRdb holds only in-frame clones, not every one. The table shows more than 20,000 clones, with around 80% occurring only once. The V gene is TRBV28, the J gene TRBJ1-2; TRBD1 aligns across 7 bases. The sequence came from a man in his forties or fifties with HIV. The sequenced sample was unsorted PBMCs, obtained 0.5 years before starting antiretroviral therapy. The CDR3: CASILPGTDYGYTF. The CDR3 nucleotides are TGTGCCAGCATCCTCCCCGGGACAGACTATGGCTACACCTTC.